The 29 T cell receptor beta chains below were found in one sample sequenced in a study of early stage breast cancer tumors. Assay used: immunoSEQ multiplex PCR; TCRdb lists only in-frame clones, some missing. This table holds over 7,000 clones, about 80% found once. Specimen: normal breast tissue next to the tumor. These receptors came from a person between 60 and 69 years old with breast cancer.

The chain joins TRBV5-1 to TRBJ2-7; TRBD2 aligns across 8 bases. This CDR3 has 14 residues. V was pared by 6 bases and J by 0 bases, with 5 bases of the junction left unmatched. Germline assignment: CDR1 SGHRS and CDR2 YFSETQ. The CDR3 loop is CASTYGLASYEQYF. DNA of the CDR3: TGCGCCAGCACCTACGGACTAGCCTCCTACGAGCAGTACTTC.

This clone was recorded a few times. The chain carries TRBV19 and TRBJ2-7; possibly TRBD1 or TRBD2 for D (5 bases each). V shed 5 bases and J shed 1 base, with 12 bases lying between them. This CDR3 has 14 amino acids. Germline values: CDR1 LNHDA, CDR2 SQIVND (reference sequence). As DNA, the CDR3 is TGTGCCAGTAGTCTCCGGGACGGATCCTACGAGCAGTACTTC. The encoded protein is CASSLRDGSYEQYF.

The chain joins TRBV19 to TRBJ1-5; D might be TRBD1 (6 bases). Trimming cost V 1 base and J 3 bases, with 10 bases left between them. There are 15 residues in the CDR3. Germline values: CDR1 LNHDA, CDR2 SQIVND (reference sequence). The CDR3 nucleotides read TGTGCCAGTAGTATAGGGGGGGGCTCCAATCAGCCCCAGCATTTT. Its protein is CASSIGGGSNQPQHF.

The chain has TRBV7-2 and TRBJ2-4; the D is unclear. CDR1 is SGHTA and CDR2 is FQGNSA in the germline V gene. This CDR3 is 18 amino acids long. Deletions cut 1 base from V and 0 bases from J, with 16 bases between. The CDR3 sequence: CASSLELVLDRAKNIQYF. CDR3 nucleotides: TGTGCCAGCAGCTTAGAGTTGGTTCTGGACCGAGCCAAAAACATTCAGTACTTC.

The chain has TRBV6-1 and TRBJ2-3, with D perhaps given as TRBD1 or TRBD2 (5 bases each). V was clipped by 7 bases and J by 0 bases, with 11 bases between them. This CDR3 is 14 amino acids long. The germline V gene encodes CDR1 MNHNS and CDR2 SASEGT. For the CDR3, the DNA is TGTGCCAGCAAGCCGGGACGGAGCACAGATACGCAGTATTTT. It translates to CASKPGRSTDTQYF.

This clone came up a few times. The V gene is TRBV7-9, the J gene TRBJ1-6; no reliable D call. Germline CDR1 is SEHNR and CDR2 is FQNEAQ (reference sequence). V lost 5 bases to trimming and J lost 6 bases, with 14 bases between them. The CDR3 contains 15 residues. The CDR3 here is CASSPGQSLNSPLHF. For the CDR3, the DNA is TGTGCCAGCAGCCCCGGGCAGTCCCTTAATTCACCCCTCCACTTT.

The chain carries TRBV7-3 and TRBJ2-3; 13 bases agree with TRBD2. CDR1 and CDR2 from the germline V gene are SGHTA and FQGTGA. The ends lost 0 bases at V and 0 bases at J; junction bases unmatched: 6. The length of the CDR3 is 19 residues. In DNA, the CDR3 is TGTGCCAGCAGCTTAACAGGGGGACTAGCGGGACTTAGCACAGATACGCAGTATTTT. It translates to CASSLTGGLAGLSTDTQYF.

This clone was detected only once. This rearrangement joins TRBV29-1 to TRBJ2-5; tentatively, D is TRBD1 or TRBD2 (5 bases each). Germline CDR1 reads SQVTM; CDR2 reads ANQGSEA. The V gene lost 6 bases and the J gene lost 5 bases, with 19 bases spanning the gap. The CDR3 is 14 residues long. The CDR3 DNA reads as TGCAGCGTCGACACCGGGACCCCTGCGGAGACCCAGTACTTC. Translated: CSVDTGTPAETQYF.

The rearrangement uses TRBV28 and TRBJ1-5; TRBD1 matches at 7 bases. CDR3 length: 15 amino acids. Germline V gene sequence: CDR1 MDHEN, CDR2 SYDVKM. V gave up 4 bases and J gave up 5 bases; unmatched junction bases: 8. The CDR3 sequence: CASSYADREYQPQHF. CDR3 nucleotides: TGTGCCAGCAGTTATGCCGACAGGGAATATCAGCCCCAGCATTTT.

This clone appeared once. The genes are TRBV6-6 and TRBJ2-3, with 8 bases aligning to TRBD1. Germline lookup yields CDR1 MNHNY and CDR2 SVGAGI (reference sequence). V lost 5 bases and J lost 1; bases outside the gene matches: 5. CDR3 length: 15 residues. The CDR3 loop is CASSPGGSGTDTQYF. The CDR3 nucleotides are TGTGCCAGCAGTCCAGGGGGCAGCGGCACAGATACGCAGTATTTT.

The chain couples TRBV13 to TRBJ1-2; a weak D match, TRBD1 (5 bases). The CDR3 is 15 residues long. Germline CDR1 is PRHDT and CDR2 is FYEKMQ (reference sequence). V lost 2 bases and J lost 0, with 10 bases in between. The CDR3 loop reads CASSLRGGANYGYTF. The CDR3 DNA is TGTGCCAGCAGCTTAAGGGGCGGGGCTAACTATGGCTACACCTTC.

This clone was counted once. The chain has TRBV27 and TRBJ1-1; possibly TRBD1 for D (6 bases). Germline CDR1 and CDR2: MNHEY and SMNVEV (reference sequence). Trimming stripped 6 bases from V and 1 base from J, with 21 bases between. The length of the CDR3 is 17 residues. CDR3 nucleotide sequence: TGTGCCAGCAGACTAAGGGGGACTACTTGGGAGAACACTGAAGCTTTCTTT. As protein: CASRLRGTTWENTEAFF.

The chain employs TRBV11-3 and TRBJ2-3; 8 bases fit TRBD2. V was clipped by 5 bases and J by 3 bases; unmatched bases: 10. The CDR3 contains 16 residues. In germline, CDR1 is SGHNT, CDR2 YENEEA. CDR3 DNA: TGTGCCAGCAGCCCCCGGGCGGGACTAGGGACAGATACGCAGTATTTT. Translating it yields CASSPRAGLGTDTQYF.

The rearrangement uses TRBV1 and TRBJ1-1. TRBV1 is listed as a pseudogene. This CDR3 is built from 23 residues. This CDR3 reads CTSSQDSEVIPDQFKTAHTEAFF. CDR3 nucleotides: TGCACCAGCAGCCAAGACTCTGAGGTGATTCCAGATCAGTTTAAAACGGCGCACACTGAAGCTTTCTTT.

The CDR3 nucleotides read TGTGCCCCTCTGCCCGGGGGGGCCTCCTACAATGAGCAGTTCTTC. Protein sequence: CAPLPGGASYNEQFF. The chain has TRBV10-3 and TRBJ2-1; 8 positions match TRBD2. The CDR3 contains 15 residues. Germline V gene data show CDR1 as ENHRY and CDR2 as SYGVKD. J was trimmed by 0 bases and V by 11 bases; bases with no gene match: 9.

The chain carries TRBV4-2 and TRBJ1-2; possibly TRBD1 for D (6 bases). There are 13 residues in the CDR3. V was cut by 5 bases and J by 7 bases, with 14 bases left in between. The germline V gene has CDR1 LGHNA and CDR2 YNFKEQ. Here the CDR3 DNA reads TGTGCCAGCAGCTTGAGGGGGGAGATTGGCTACACCTTC. It yields the protein CASSLRGEIGYTF.

The CDR3 here is CASSFWGSLTDTQYF. As DNA, the CDR3 is TGTGCCAGCAGCTTTTGGGGGAGCCTCACAGATACGCAGTATTTT. The chain couples TRBV7-9 to TRBJ2-3, with D possibly being TRBD1 or TRBD2 (5 bases each). The CDR3 runs to 15 residues. Germline V lookup: CDR1 SEHNR, CDR2 FQNEAQ (reference sequence). V was clipped by 3 bases and J by 2 bases, with 12 bases between them.

V usage is TRBV7-2 and J usage is TRBJ1-5, with a possible D match to TRBD1 (5 bases). V gave up 5 bases and J gave up 1 base, with 9 bases separating them. This CDR3 region has 14 residues. Germline V gene sequence: CDR1 SGHTA, CDR2 FQGNSA. The CDR3 protein is CASSPDRSNQPQHF. Here the CDR3 DNA reads TGTGCCAGCAGCCCTGACAGAAGCAATCAGCCCCAGCATTTT.

The rearrangement uses TRBV5-4 and TRBJ2-5; 16 bases map to TRBD2. This CDR3 is 18 amino acids long. The germline gives CDR1 SGHNT, CDR2 YYREEE (reference sequence). V lost 4 bases, J lost 5 bases, and 11 bases stayed unmatched. CDR3 sequence (DNA): TGTGCCAGCAGCACGGGACTAGCGGGGGGGCCTTATGGGGAGACCCAGTACTTC. This sequence encodes CASSTGLAGGPYGETQYF.

A word on this clone: The junction and the germline gene differ at one end; a read error may be behind it. The chain combines TRBV6-5 with TRBJ2-7, with TRBD1 matching 12 bases. In germline, CDR1 is MNHEY, CDR2 SVGAGI. The CDR3 is 14 residues long. CDR3 in DNA: TGTGCCATCAGTCCCGGGACAGGGGGCTGGGAGCAGTACTTC. This codes for CAISPGTGGWEQYF.

CDR3 bases: TGTGCCTGGAGGGAGGTGGAAGGCTACACCTTC. Translating it yields CAWREVEGYTF. The V gene is TRBV30, the J gene TRBJ1-2; no clear D. V lost 3 bases and J 8 bases, leaving 10 bases between the germline ends. The CDR3 has 11 amino acids. Germline-derived CDR1 and CDR2 are GTSNPN and SVGIG (reference sequence). Using reference TRBV30 and TRBJ1-2 for the parts outside the CDR3, the full variable domain is SQTIHQWPATLVQPVGSPLSLECTVEGTSNPNLYWYRQAAGRGLQLLFYSVGIGQISSEVPQNLSASRPQDRQFILSSKKLLLSDSGFYLCAWREVEGYTFGSGTRLTVV.

The genes are TRBV5-1 and TRBJ2-7; D unclear. CDR1 and CDR2 (germline): SGHRS, YFSETQ. Between the trimmed V and J ends, which lost 4 bases and 8 bases, there was a span of 10 bases. This CDR3 region has 11 residues. CDR3 DNA sequence: TGCGCCAGCAGCGATACCCGAAAGCAGTACTTC. This sequence encodes CASSDTRKQYF.

V is TRBV28 and J is TRBJ2-7; a weak D match, TRBD1 (5 bases). The germline V gene encodes CDR1 MDHEN and CDR2 SYDVKM. This CDR3 contains 15 residues. V lost 6 bases to trimming and J lost 6 bases, with 21 bases between them. The CDR3 loop reads CASRHKGLSLSEQYF. CDR3 bases: TGTGCCAGCAGGCATAAGGGGCTCTCTCTGTCCGAGCAGTACTTC.

This rearrangement joins TRBV7-8 to TRBJ2-7, with no clear D. Germline values: CDR1 SGHVS, CDR2 FQNEAQ. V was pared by 1 base and J by 7 bases, with 5 bases between. This CDR3 contains 11 residues. CDR3 DNA sequence: TGTGCCAGCAGCTTAGTCTGGGAGCAGTACTTC. Protein product: CASSLVWEQYF.

Worth noting for this clone: Within the sample, other DNA sequences also encode this same CDR3. The CDR3 protein is CASRLAGDTQYF. The CDR3 DNA is TGTGCCAGCCGACTAGCGGGAGATACGCAGTATTTT. V is TRBV19 and J is TRBJ2-3; 10 nucleotides align to TRBD2. The germline V gene has CDR1 LNHDA and CDR2 SQIVND (reference sequence). V trimming: 9 bases; J trimming: 5 bases; junction bases outside the gene matches: 2. CDR3 size: 12 residues.

The chain joins TRBV5-6 to TRBJ2-2, with a tentative D call TRBD2 (6 bases). Deletions cut 4 bases from V and 1 base from J, with 20 bases between. The CDR3 covers 18 residues. CDR1 is SGHDT and CDR2 is YYEEEE in the germline V gene. CDR3 sequence reads: CASSAWGGTHWNTGELFF. The CDR3 DNA follows: TGTGCCAGCAGCGCCTGGGGCGGGACCCACTGGAACACCGGGGAGCTGTTTTTT.

This chain joins TRBV6-4 and TRBJ2-7; D is possibly TRBD1 or TRBD2 (6 bases each). Germline V gives CDR1 MRHNA, CDR2 SNTAGT. This CDR3 has 13 residues. Trimming took off 4 bases at V and 5 bases at J, with 12 bases between the two ends. The CDR3 DNA follows: TGTGCCAGCAGTGGTGAGGGGGGTAACGAGCAGTACTTC. It translates to CASSGEGGNEQYF.

This clone was seen more than once but under ten times. The chain combines TRBV5-6 with TRBJ2-7; TRBD1 aligns across 10 bases. The length of the CDR3 is 15 residues. Trimming cost V 4 bases and J 7 bases; bases outside gene matches: 11. Per germline, CDR1 SGHDT and CDR2 YYEEEE. In nucleotides, the CDR3 is TGTGCCAGCAGCACCGGGACAGGGGTCATGAGGGAGCAGTACTTC. Its translation is CASSTGTGVMREQYF.

This clone came up once. This chain links TRBV11-2 with TRBJ1-2; D is possibly TRBD1 (5 bases). Germline CDR1 SGHAT, CDR2 FQNNGV. This CDR3 has 16 residues. V lost 1 base, J lost 0 bases, and 12 bases lay in between. Here the CDR3 DNA reads TGTGCCAGCAGCTTAGGGGGGGTACGCTCTAACTATGGCTACACCTTC. Residues: CASSLGGVRSNYGYTF.